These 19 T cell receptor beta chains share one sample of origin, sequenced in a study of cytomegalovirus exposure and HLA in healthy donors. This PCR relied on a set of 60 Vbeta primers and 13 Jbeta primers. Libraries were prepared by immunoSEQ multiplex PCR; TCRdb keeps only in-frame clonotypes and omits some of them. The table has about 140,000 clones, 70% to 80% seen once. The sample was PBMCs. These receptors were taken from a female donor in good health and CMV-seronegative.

Here the CDR3 reads CASSDIAGVTDTQYF. DNA for the CDR3: TGTGCCAGCAGTGACATAGCGGGAGTGACAGATACGCAGTATTTT. The J gene is TRBJ2-3, the V gene TRBV6-1; 9 positions agree with TRBD2. V lost 3 bases to trimming and J lost 3 bases; unmatched junction nucleotides: 4. Germline CDR1 and CDR2: MNHNS and SASEGT. The CDR3 runs to 15 residues.

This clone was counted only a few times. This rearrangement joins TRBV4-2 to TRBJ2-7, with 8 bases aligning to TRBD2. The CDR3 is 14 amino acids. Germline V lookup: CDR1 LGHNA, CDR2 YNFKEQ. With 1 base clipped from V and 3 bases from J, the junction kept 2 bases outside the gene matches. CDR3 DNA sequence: TGTGCCAGCAGCCAAGTACTAGCGGACTACGAGCAGTACTTC. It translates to CASSQVLADYEQYF.

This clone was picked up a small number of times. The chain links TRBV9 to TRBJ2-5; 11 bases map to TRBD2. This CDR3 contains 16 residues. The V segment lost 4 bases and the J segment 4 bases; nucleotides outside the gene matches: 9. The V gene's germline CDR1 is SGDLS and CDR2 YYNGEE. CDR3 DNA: TGTGCCAGCAGCCAAGTAGCGGGAGGGGGCGGAGAGACCCAGTACTTC. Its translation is CASSQVAGGGGETQYF.

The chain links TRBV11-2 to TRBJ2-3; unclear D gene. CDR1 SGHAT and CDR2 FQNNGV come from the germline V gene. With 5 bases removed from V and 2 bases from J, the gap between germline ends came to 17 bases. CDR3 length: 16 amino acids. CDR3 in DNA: TGTGCCAGCAGCCCTAGAATTGGAACTTCCACAGATACGCAGTATTTT. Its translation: CASSPRIGTSTDTQYF.

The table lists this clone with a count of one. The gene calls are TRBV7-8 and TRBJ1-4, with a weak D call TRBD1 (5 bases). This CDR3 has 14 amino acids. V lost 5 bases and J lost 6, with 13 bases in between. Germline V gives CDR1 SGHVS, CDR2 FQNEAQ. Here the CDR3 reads CASSPTARDEKLFF. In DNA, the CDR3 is TGTGCCAGCAGCCCCACCGCCAGGGATGAAAAACTGTTTTTT.

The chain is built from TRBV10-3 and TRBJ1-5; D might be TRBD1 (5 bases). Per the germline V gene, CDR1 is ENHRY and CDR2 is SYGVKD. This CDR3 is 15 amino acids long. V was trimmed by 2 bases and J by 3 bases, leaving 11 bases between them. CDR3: CAISERGGNNQPQHF. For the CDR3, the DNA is TGTGCCATCAGTGAGCGGGGGGGAAACAATCAGCCCCAGCATTTT.

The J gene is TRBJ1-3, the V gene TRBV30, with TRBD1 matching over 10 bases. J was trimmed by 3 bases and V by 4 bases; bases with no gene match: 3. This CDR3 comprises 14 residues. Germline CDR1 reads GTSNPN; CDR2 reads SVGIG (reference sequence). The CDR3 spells CAWTGTGVGNTIYF. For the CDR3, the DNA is TGTGCCTGGACCGGGACAGGGGTTGGAAACACCATATATTTT.

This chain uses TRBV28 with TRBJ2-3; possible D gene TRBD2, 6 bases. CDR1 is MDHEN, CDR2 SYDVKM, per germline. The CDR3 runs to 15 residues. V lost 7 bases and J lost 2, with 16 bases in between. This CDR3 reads CASTNGGTPTDTQYF. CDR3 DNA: TGTGCCAGCACCAACGGAGGGACTCCCACAGATACGCAGTATTTT.

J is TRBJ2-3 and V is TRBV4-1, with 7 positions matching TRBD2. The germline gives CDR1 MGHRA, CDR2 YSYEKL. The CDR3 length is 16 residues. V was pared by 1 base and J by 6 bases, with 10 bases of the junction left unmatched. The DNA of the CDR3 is TGCGCCAGCAGCCAAGGATACGGGAGGCTGGGGGATACGCAGTATTTT. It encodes CASSQGYGRLGDTQYF.

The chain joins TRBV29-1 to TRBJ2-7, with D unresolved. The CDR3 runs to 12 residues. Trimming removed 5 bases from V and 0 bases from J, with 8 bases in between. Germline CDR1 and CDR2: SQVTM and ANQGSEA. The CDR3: CSVRLHSYEQYF. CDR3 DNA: TGCAGCGTTCGACTTCACTCCTACGAGCAGTACTTC.

The CDR3: CASSPGPAGGRTGELFF. DNA for the CDR3: TGTGCCAGCTCCCCGGGGCCAGCGGGGGGGCGGACCGGGGAGCTGTTTTTT. The chain couples TRBV9 to TRBJ2-2; 10 nucleotides agree with TRBD2. The V gene end was trimmed by 7 bases and the J gene end by 5 bases; junction bases not matched to a gene: 14. Germline V CDR1 and CDR2: SGDLS, YYNGEE. The CDR3 totals 17 residues.

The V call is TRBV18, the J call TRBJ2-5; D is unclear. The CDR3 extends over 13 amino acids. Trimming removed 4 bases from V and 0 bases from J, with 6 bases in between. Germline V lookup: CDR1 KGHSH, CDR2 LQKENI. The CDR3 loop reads CASSLSYQETQYF. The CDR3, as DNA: TGTGCCAGCTCACTGTCGTACCAAGAGACCCAGTACTTC.

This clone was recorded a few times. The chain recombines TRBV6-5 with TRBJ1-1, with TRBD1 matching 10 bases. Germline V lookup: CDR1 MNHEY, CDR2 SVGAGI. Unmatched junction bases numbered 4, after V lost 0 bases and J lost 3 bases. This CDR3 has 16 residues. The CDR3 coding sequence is TGTGCCAGCAGTTACTCGGGACAGGGGAGGTACACTGAAGCTTTCTTT. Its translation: CASSYSGQGRYTEAFF.

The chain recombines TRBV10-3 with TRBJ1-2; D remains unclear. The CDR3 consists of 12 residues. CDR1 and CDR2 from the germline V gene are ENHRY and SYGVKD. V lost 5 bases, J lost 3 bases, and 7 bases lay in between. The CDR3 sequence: CAISSPDYGYTF. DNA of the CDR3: TGTGCCATCAGTTCCCCAGACTATGGCTACACCTTC.

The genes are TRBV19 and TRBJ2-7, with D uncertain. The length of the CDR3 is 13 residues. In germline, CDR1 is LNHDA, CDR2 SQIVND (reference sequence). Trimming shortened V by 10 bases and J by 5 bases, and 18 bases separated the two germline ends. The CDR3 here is CATGLTGSDEQYF. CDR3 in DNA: TGTGCCACAGGCCTAACTGGGTCGGACGAGCAGTACTTC.

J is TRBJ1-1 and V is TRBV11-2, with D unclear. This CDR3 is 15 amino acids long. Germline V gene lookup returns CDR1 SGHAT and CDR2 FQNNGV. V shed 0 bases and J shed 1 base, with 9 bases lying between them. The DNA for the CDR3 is TGTGCCAGCAGCTTAGATTCGGCAGGGAACACTGAAGCTTTCTTT. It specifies CASSLDSAGNTEAFF.

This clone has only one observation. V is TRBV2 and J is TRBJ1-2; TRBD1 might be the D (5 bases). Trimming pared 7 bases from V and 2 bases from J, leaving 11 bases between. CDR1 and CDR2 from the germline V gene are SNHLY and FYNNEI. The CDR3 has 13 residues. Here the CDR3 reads CASTRDSNYGYTF. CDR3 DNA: TGTGCCAGCACCCGCGACAGCAACTATGGCTACACCTTC.

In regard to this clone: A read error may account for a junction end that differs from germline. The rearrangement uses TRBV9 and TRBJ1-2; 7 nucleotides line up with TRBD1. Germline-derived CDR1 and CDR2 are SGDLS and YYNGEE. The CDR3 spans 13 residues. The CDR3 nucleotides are TGTGCCAGCAGCGAGGGGGCTAACTATGGCTACCCCTTC. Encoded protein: CASSEGANYGYPF. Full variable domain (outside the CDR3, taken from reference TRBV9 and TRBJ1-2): DSGVTQTPKHLITATGQRVTLRCSPRSGDLSVYWYQQSLDQGLQFLIQYYNGEERAKGNILERFSAQQFPDLHSELNLSSLELGDSALYFCASSEGANYGYPFGSGTRLTVV.

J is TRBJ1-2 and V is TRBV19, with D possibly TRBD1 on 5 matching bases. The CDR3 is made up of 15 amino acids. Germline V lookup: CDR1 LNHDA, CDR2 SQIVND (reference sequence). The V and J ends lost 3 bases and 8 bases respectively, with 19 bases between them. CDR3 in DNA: TGTGCCAGTAGTATTACTTTGGGGCAGGGCGGCGGCTACACCTTC. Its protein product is CASSITLGQGGGYTF.